The rows below give T cell receptor beta chains drawn from one sample of a study of cytomegalovirus exposure and HLA in healthy donors. Repertoires were generated with immunoSEQ multiplex PCR, while TCRdb's copy carries only in-frame clones and drops some. This table holds 190,000 or so clones, over 75% found once. The sequenced sample was PBMCs. The source of these receptors is a boy aged 2 to 9 in good health and CMV-seronegative. CDR3s include the opening cysteine and the closing phenylalanine or tryptophan. D genes are given only for firm matches. Some rows mark clone size as missing; the rest say once, few, many or name a class of expanded clone.

cdr3_nt | cdr3_aa | v_call | cdr3_length | d_call | clone_size | j_call
TGCGCCAGCAGCCAAGGCTGGGGGGGGGCGAAGTACAATGAGCAGTTCTTC | CASSQGWGGAKYNEQFF | TRBV4-3 | 17 | NA | NA | TRBJ2-1
TGTGCCAGCAGCCAGGGCACCACCATACCTAACTATGGCTACACCTTC | CASSQGTTIPNYGYTF | TRBV4-2 | 16 | NA | NA | TRBJ1-2
TGTGCCAGCAGCTTGACACCACCCCTCCACTTT | CASSLTPPLHF | TRBV7-2 | 11 | NA | NA | TRBJ1-6
TGTGCCAGCACCCAAGGTTGGGGGGGGCAAGAGACCCAGTACTTC | CASTQGWGGQETQYF | TRBV7-2 | 15 | TRBD2 | NA | TRBJ2-5
TGTGCCAGCTCACCTACCGGGACATCCTTGAACACTGAAGCTTTCTTT | CASSPTGTSLNTEAFF | TRBV18 | 16 | NA | NA | TRBJ1-1
TGCGCCAGCAGCCAGGGTAGCGGGCCCGGAGGCAATGAGCAGTTCTTC | CASSQGSGPGGNEQFF | TRBV4-3 | 16 | TRBD2 | NA | TRBJ2-1
TGTGCCAGCAGCTTAGGTCGACTAGCGGGGGGAGGTGATGAGCAGTTCTTC | CASSLGRLAGGGDEQFF | TRBV7-9 | 17 | TRBD2 | NA | TRBJ2-1
TGTGCCAGCAGTTTCAACAGGGTGGTCCCAGATACGCAGTATTTT | CASSFNRVVPDTQYF | TRBV27 | 15 | NA | NA | TRBJ2-3
TGCGCCAGCAGCCGCAGCGGGACTAAAGAGACCCAGTACTTC | CASSRSGTKETQYF | TRBV5-1 | 14 | TRBD2 | NA | TRBJ2-5
TGTGCCAGCAGTGACTACCTGAGCTCCTACGAGCAGTACTTC | CASSDYLSSYEQYF | TRBV2 | 14 | NA | NA | TRBJ2-7
TGTGCCAGCAGCTTAGGCCTCGGGGGGGGAGAGGATACGCAGTATTTT | CASSLGLGGGEDTQYF | TRBV7-2 | 16 | TRBD2 | NA | TRBJ2-3
TGTGCCAGCAGCGTGACAAGCGGGGTATCCTACAATGAGCAGTTCTTC | CASSVTSGVSYNEQFF | TRBV9 | 16 | TRBD2 | NA | TRBJ2-1
TGCGCCAGCGGCAGAGACAGGGGCGACACTGAAGCTTTCTTT | CASGRDRGDTEAFF | TRBV5-1 | 14 | TRBD1 | NA | TRBJ1-1
TGTGCCAGCAGCTCCCTACCAGGGGGGAACACTGAAGCTTTCTTT | CASSSLPGGNTEAFF | TRBV7-6 | 15 | TRBD1 | NA | TRBJ1-1
TGTGCCAGCAGCTTAGCGCAGAGACAGGTCACTGAAGCTTTCTTT | CASSLAQRQVTEAFF | TRBV7-8 | 15 | NA | NA | TRBJ1-1
TGTGCCAGTAGTATAGGGACCGGGAACACAGATACGCAGTATTTT | CASSIGTGNTDTQYF | TRBV19 | 15 | NA | NA | TRBJ2-3
TGTGCCAGCAGCCAAAGGACAAGTGGGAACTATGGCTACACCTTC | CASSQRTSGNYGYTF | TRBV4-2 | 15 | NA | NA | TRBJ1-2
TGTGCCAGCTCACCCAGGACTAGCGGGTTCAAAGAGACCCAGTACTTC | CASSPRTSGFKETQYF | TRBV18 | 16 | TRBD2 | NA | TRBJ2-5
TGTGCCAGCAGTCAACTAGCGGGGGGAGTGTACACAGATACGCAGTATTTT | CASSQLAGGVYTDTQYF | TRBV7-9 | 17 | TRBD2 | NA | TRBJ2-3
TGTGCCAGCAGCTTATTGGGACAGGGCTACGAGCAGTACTTC | CASSLLGQGYEQYF | TRBV7-9 | 14 | TRBD1 | NA | TRBJ2-7
TGCGCCAGCAGGTTTATAGGGGTGAACACAGATACGCAGTATTTT | CASRFIGVNTDTQYF | TRBV5-1 | 15 | NA | NA | TRBJ2-3
TGTGCCAGCAGCTTAGATCGACAGCTCTTCTATGGCTACACCTTC | CASSLDRQLFYGYTF | TRBV7-2 | 15 | NA | NA | TRBJ1-2
TGTGCCAGCAGTTACTCCAGGGGCAATCAGCCCCAGCATTTT | CASSYSRGNQPQHF | TRBV6-5 | 14 | NA | NA | TRBJ1-5
TGTGCCAGCAGTTTCGAACAGGGATATGGCTACACCTTC | CASSFEQGYGYTF | TRBV27 | 13 | NA | once | TRBJ1-2
TGTGCCAGCAGCGTACAGGGGGCGACCTATTCTGAAGCTTTCTTT | CASSVQGATYSEAFF | TRBV9 | 15 | TRBD1 | NA | TRBJ1-1
TGTGCCAGCAGCTTTGGCAGGGGCTCCTATAATTCACCCCTCCACTTT | CASSFGRGSYNSPLHF | TRBV7-2 | 16 | NA | NA | TRBJ1-6
TGTGCCAGCAGCTCCGGACTAGCGCCCTACAGTGAGCAGTTCTTC | CASSSGLAPYSEQFF | TRBV7-9 | 15 | TRBD2 | NA | TRBJ2-1
TGTGCCAGCAGCCCCGGGGGGCCCACAGATACGCAGTATTTT | CASSPGGPTDTQYF | TRBV7-3 | 14 | NA | NA | TRBJ2-3
TGTGCCAGCAGTGAACAGGAGGGGGAGACCCAGTACTTC | CASSEQEGETQYF | TRBV2 | 13 | NA | NA | TRBJ2-5
TGTGCCAGCAGCTTGTTCGATCGGGGGGCCTATGGCTACACCTTC | CASSLFDRGAYGYTF | TRBV5-4 | 15 | NA | NA | TRBJ1-2
TGTGCCAGCAGCTTAGCCTTCGGAGATACGCAGTATTTT | CASSLAFGDTQYF | TRBV7-6 | 13 | NA | few | TRBJ2-3
TGTGCCAGCAGCCCCATGGGGGCCACCAGCCGAAGCACAGATACGCAGTATTTT | CASSPMGATSRSTDTQYF | TRBV7-6 | 18 | NA | NA | TRBJ2-3
TGTGCCAGCAGCTCAAGCCCCACCACTAGCGGGGGATTCTACGAGCAGTACTTC | CASSSSPTTSGGFYEQYF | TRBV7-3 | 18 | TRBD2 | NA | TRBJ2-7